The T cell receptor beta chain described here comes from a study of T-cell memory formation after mild COVID-19. In its sample, this clonotype ranks as medium-sized (0.01 to 0.1%). Its cognate antigen is unknown. Germline lookup yields CDR1 SGHAT and CDR2 FQNNGV. V lost 3 bases and J lost 12, with 18 bases in between. This CDR3 is built from 14 residues. cDNA libraries for TCR alpha and TCR beta, carrying sample barcodes and UMIs, came from 5'RACE with constant-segment primers. MiXCR, run by TCRdb on the 5' RACE reads, gives a single entry per CDR3 protein. The sample carries 40,000 to 60,000 distinct CDR3 sequences, roughly a tenth recorded once. The study's findings and limits: Mostly located in CM and EM were contracting CD4+ clones, with contracting CD8+ clones located in EMRA. Still unconfirmed is whether the second-wave clones peaking on day 37 recognized SARS-CoV-2. Some clones that responded were present in memory (sampled pre-infection), which suggests cross-reactive memory joined.

The chain joins TRBV11-2 to TRBJ2-1, with TRBD2 as a possible D gene (6 bases). The sequenced material came from PBMCs or a T cell subset sorted from them (not recorded which). The origin of this receptor is an adult woman who had mild COVID-19 (a few samples of this study predate the infection). Cell type and time point are not known. Here the CDR3 DNA reads TGTGCCAGCAGCTTCGACTCTGGGCCCGGGGGGCAGTTCTTC. This gives the protein CASSFDSGPGGQFF.